The 21 T cell receptor beta chains presented below share a single source sample, sequenced in a study of T cells in Graves' hyperthyroidism and ophthalmopathy (dated by TCRdb to between 2019 and 2020). Preparation of the library involved multiplex PCR. The instrument given in TCRdb is Illumina HiSeq 2000. TCR beta CDR3 regions were amplified from RNA transcripts. A first-round RT-PCR of the TCR CDR3 used the HTBI primer set with the Qiagen OneStep RT-PCR kit. Using fastp trimming at Q25 and MiXCR clonotype assembly, TCRdb reanalyzed the public sequencing data and kept in-frame beta chains. For every CDR3 protein sequence, its rows merge into one entry that carries the most common genes and DNA. Present in this sample are approximately 410,000 distinct CDR3 sequences, roughly 14% of which were seen just once. The top ten clones comprise roughly an eighth of the sample. The specimen sequenced was blood. These TCRs come from a man between 18 and 29 years old with Graves' ophthalmopathy.

This clonotype was counted at least ten times. The genes are TRBV6-1 and TRBJ2-1, with unresolved D. The V end was cut by 4 bases, the J end by 1 base, with 14 bases between. The CDR3 has 16 residues. CDR1 and CDR2 (germline): MNHNS, SASEGT. This CDR3 reads CASSARSSESYNEQFF. The CDR3 region has the DNA TGTGCCAGCAGTGCCCGTTCCAGCGAGTCCTACAATGAGCAGTTCTTC.

In this sample, this clonotype turned up a few times. This chain uses TRBV4-1 with TRBJ2-1, with 12 bases that match TRBD2. The V gene end was trimmed by 0 bases and the J gene end by 4 bases; junction bases not matched to a gene: 7. Germline CDR1 MGHRA, CDR2 YSYEKL. There are 18 residues in the CDR3. CDR3 sequence (DNA): TGCGCCAGCAGCCAAGAGCCGCTAGCGGGGGGGCCTTACAATGAGCAGTTCTTC. Its translation: CASSQEPLAGGPYNEQFF.

This clonotype came up once. This chain connects TRBV6-2 or TRBV6-3 to TRBJ1-5; D call uncertain. The germline V gene has CDR1 MNHEY and CDR2 SVGEGT. V lost 4 bases to trimming and J lost 4 bases, with 14 bases between them. This CDR3 has 15 amino acids. The CDR3 region has the DNA TGTGCCAGCAGTTCGAGGGAAGGTTTGAATCAGCCCCAGCATTTT. Protein sequence: CASSSREGLNQPQHF.

There are many counts of this clonotype. The gene calls are TRBV11-2 and TRBJ2-5; D possibly corresponds to TRBD1 (5 bases). V was cut by 6 bases and J by 4 bases, with 12 bases left in between. Germline V gene lookup returns CDR1 SGHAT and CDR2 FQNNGV. The CDR3 sequence is 13 residues long. CDR3 nucleotides: TGTGCCAGCAGTTCAGGGTTGGGAGAGACCCAGTACTTC. This codes for CASSSGLGETQYF.

The rearrangement joins TRBV24-1 to TRBJ2-2, with 10 bases identical to TRBD2. After removal of 10 bases from V and 1 base from J, the junction contained 5 bases not matched to a gene. This CDR3 comprises 15 residues. Looked up from germline, CDR1 is KGHDR and CDR2 is SFDVKD. CDR3 coding DNA: TGTGCCACACAGCGGACTAGCGGGAACACCGGGGAGCTGTTTTTT. Its translation is CATQRTSGNTGELFF.

There are many counts of this clonotype. Here the CDR3 DNA reads TGCAGTGCTAGCAGGGGCAACGAGCAGTACTTC. This translates into CSASRGNEQYF. This chain links TRBV20-1 with TRBJ2-7, with a possible D match to TRBD1 (6 bases). This CDR3 has 11 amino acids. CDR1 DFQATT and CDR2 SNEGSKA come from the germline V gene (reference sequence). V was pared by 3 bases and J by 5 bases, with 8 bases between.

As regards this clonotype: This CDR3 fails to terminate in the conserved phenylalanine or tryptophan, so it likely reflects a read error. V is TRBV5-1 and J is TRBJ2-7; 7 bases are a match to TRBD1. The CDR3 loop spans 14 amino acids. From germline, CDR1 is SGHRS and CDR2 YFSETQ. The CDR3 DNA reads as TGTGCCAGCAGCTTGGGACAGTCTCCCTACGAGCAGTACCTC. It specifies CASSLGQSPYEQYL.

This clonotype was seen many times. V is TRBV30 and J is TRBJ1-6; TRBD1 matches 7 bases. CDR1 and CDR2 from the germline V gene are GTSNPN and SVGIG (reference sequence). V lost 4 bases, J lost 10 bases, and 13 bases stayed unmatched. This CDR3 is 15 amino acids long. Here the CDR3 reads CAWTKPGTEFSPLHF. The CDR3 DNA reads as TGTGCCTGGACCAAGCCCGGGACAGAATTCTCACCCCTCCACTTT.

This clonotype was observed a few times. The genes are TRBV7-8 and TRBJ2-2, with 7 bases lining up with TRBD1. V lost 4 bases to trimming and J lost 0 bases; unmatched junction nucleotides: 8. Germline V gives CDR1 SGHVS, CDR2 FQNEAQ. This CDR3 has 17 amino acids. The CDR3 reads CASSSVPGQTNTGELFF. The CDR3 DNA is TGTGCCAGCAGCTCCGTCCCGGGACAGACGAACACCGGGGAGCTGTTTTTT.

This chain links TRBV6-1 with TRBJ2-7; 11 bases are shared with TRBD1. CDR1 and CDR2 from the germline V gene are MNHNS and SASEGT. The junction had 6 bases not matched to a gene; V was cut back by 7 bases and J by 4 bases. The CDR3 covers 14 residues. The CDR3 nucleotides are TGTGCCAGCATGATCGGACAGGGGGCTTACGAGCAGTACTTC. Residues: CASMIGQGAYEQYF.

On this clonotype itself: A junction boundary mismatches the germline segment, possibly from a read error. This rearrangement joins TRBV4-1 to TRBJ1-4, with 9 nucleotides matching TRBD1. Per germline, CDR1 MGHRA and CDR2 YSYEKL. This CDR3 region has 15 residues. The CDR3 DNA reads TGCGCCAGCAGCCACTTCACAGGGGGCGGAGAAAAACTGGTTTTT. Translation: CASSHFTGGGEKLVF.

The table lists this clonotype with many counts. This chain joins TRBV7-9 and TRBJ1-5; D uncertain. This CDR3 region has 14 residues. V gave up 4 bases and J gave up 4 bases, with 11 bases separating them. In germline, CDR1 is SEHNR, CDR2 FQNEAQ (reference sequence). CDR3 sequence reads: CASSYTGNNQPQHF. The DNA of the CDR3 is TGTGCCAGCAGCTACACGGGGAATAATCAGCCCCAGCATTTT.

The table lists this clonotype with many counts. The V gene is TRBV5-1, the J gene TRBJ1-2; no firm D call. The CDR3 has 12 residues. Trimming stripped 0 bases from V and 6 bases from J, with 6 bases between. Germline-derived CDR1 and CDR2 are SGHRS and YFSETQ. CDR3 sequence (DNA): TGCGCCAGCAGCTTGGTCGGGGATGGCTACACCTTC. Its protein is CASSLVGDGYTF.

The CDR3 protein is CASSIQQGANTEAFF. CDR3 DNA: TGTGCCAGCAGTATCCAACAGGGGGCGAACACTGAAGCTTTCTTT. The chain recombines TRBV12-3 or TRBV12-4 with TRBJ1-1; 9 positions match TRBD1. This CDR3 region has 15 residues. V gave up 5 bases and J gave up 1 base; unmatched junction bases: 5.

This clonotype was picked up many times. This chain uses TRBV4-2 with TRBJ1-2; a possible D gene is TRBD1 (5 bases). Germline V lookup: CDR1 LGHNA, CDR2 YNFKEQ. The CDR3 is 15 residues long. Between the trimmed V and J ends, which lost 0 bases and 4 bases, there was a span of 12 bases. The CDR3: CASSQDRRTLYGYTF. Written as DNA, the CDR3 is TGTGCCAGCAGCCAAGATCGTAGGACACTCTATGGCTACACCTTC.

This clonotype was picked up many times. The chain employs TRBV7-2 and TRBJ2-7; TRBD2 matches 7 bases. Germline V gives CDR1 SGHTA, CDR2 FQGNSA. V lost 8 bases and J lost 1; bases outside the gene matches: 11. The CDR3 spans 15 residues. CDR3 sequence reads: CASSLSGPSSYEQYF. As DNA, the CDR3 is TGTGCCAGCTCCCTTAGCGGGCCCTCATCCTACGAGCAGTACTTC.

This clonotype was detected ten times or more. This chain uses TRBV10-3 with TRBJ1-5; D is perhaps TRBD1 (5 bases). The V gene lost 4 bases and the J gene lost 4 bases, with 14 bases spanning the gap. Germline V gene sequence: CDR1 ENHRY, CDR2 SYGVKD. CDR3 size: 15 residues. The CDR3 sequence: CAISAGPVQNQPQHF. CDR3 nucleotide sequence: TGTGCCATCAGTGCAGGGCCTGTGCAGAATCAGCCCCAGCATTTT.

This clonotype came up once. The genes are TRBV11-1 and TRBJ2-5, with D uncertain. Germline CDR1 SGHAT, CDR2 FQDESV (reference sequence). CDR3 length: 13 amino acids. V was trimmed by 5 bases and J by 5 bases, leaving 12 bases between them. CDR3 protein: CASSQVVYETQYF. CDR3 in DNA: TGTGCCAGCAGCCAAGTAGTTTACGAGACCCAGTACTTC.

Ten or more counts support this clonotype. CDR3 region: CASSRSVGLQETQYF. CDR3 coding DNA: TGCGCCAGCAGCCGATCAGTGGGACTGCAAGAGACCCAGTACTTC. The chain uses TRBV4-1 and TRBJ2-5, with TRBD2 as a possible D gene (6 bases). Looked up from germline, CDR1 is MGHRA and CDR2 is YSYEKL. This CDR3 spans 15 amino acids. Trimming removed 4 bases at V and 2 bases at J, with 14 bases between.

The J gene is TRBJ2-6, the V gene TRBV7-9, with a tentative D call TRBD1 (5 bases). CDR3 length: 15 amino acids. The germline V gene encodes CDR1 SEHNR and CDR2 FQNEAQ (reference sequence). V lost 6 bases, J lost 0 bases, and 9 bases lay in between. CDR3 loop: CASRNRRSGANVLTF. For the CDR3, the DNA is TGTGCCAGCAGGAACAGGCGCTCTGGGGCCAACGTCCTGACTTTC.

This clonotype showed up many times. The chain is built from TRBV30 and TRBJ2-7; D uncertain. The CDR3 is 15 amino acids. Per the germline V gene, CDR1 is GTSNPN and CDR2 is SVGIG (reference sequence). Trimming removed 3 bases from V and 2 bases from J, with 17 bases in between. The CDR3 sequence: CAWSAGSIRTYEQYF. Here the CDR3 DNA reads TGTGCCTGGAGCGCCGGGTCGATTCGGACCTACGAGCAGTACTTC.